This T cell receptor beta chain was recovered during a study of blood T cell repertoires in COVID-19 (TCRdb year 2020). For context, the study as a whole: Collaborator samples came from the United States, Italy and Spain and covered acute and convalescent phases of COVID-19. HLA class I and class II types, where available, came from metadata supplied by the sample provider rather than from assay-based typing. Sample metadata almost always included a de-identified subject ID, COVID-19 status, age in years and sex. The samples were drawn from two sources: the first 160 participants of the ongoing ImmuneRACE study, and 1,200 or so subjects contributed by 6 global collaborators. The repertoires were made available in a free public database intended to serve as a resource for research on the immune response to SARS-CoV-2. The prospective study material was composed of cDNA or gDNA derived from T cells, B-cell-depleted T cells, or PBMCs. Subjects who had been exposed to COVID-19, were actively infected with it, or had recovered from it provided the deeply sampled blood TCRbeta repertoires that made up the dataset. Broad study findings and their caveats: The quantity of clinical and demographic metadata differed by source and by participant and was supplied without curation.

Concerning this clone itself: Its recognized antigen is unknown. No base-level quality is on record; no much larger clone is a single base apart.

Collaborating institutions collected whole blood in K2EDTA tubes following their own protocols. For TCRbeta analysis, collaborator samples were shipped as frozen whole blood, as isolated PBMCs, or as DNA extracted from either sample type. Trimming removed 2 bases from V and 8 bases from J; the gene matches leave 10 bases unexplained. The CDR3 covers 15 residues, taking in both the cysteine and the phenylalanine. CDR3 DNA only is kept here, 45 bases in frame from base 1. The germline V gene gives CDR1 as SGHRS and CDR2 as YFSETQ. TCRbeta CDR3 regions were amplified from genomic DNA using the immunoSEQ Assay, a bias-controlled multiplex PCR. The original pipeline was this. Nucleated cell counts per sample were estimated from amplification of reference gene primers within the assay. To quantify the absolute abundance of each unique TCRbeta CDR3 rearrangement, sequence reads were collapsed and filtered. For each sample, productive Simpson clonality was calculated as the square root of Simpson's diversity index across productive rearrangements. TCRdb retrieved this table from immuneACCESS and kept in-frame rearrangements only. Not all clones are present; in checked studies, unresolved V genes account for under half, and no reason is known for the remainder. V and J calls and clone size are given by that table; D and trimming were obtained from the DNA. Recorded for this sample are about 200,000 clones; 81% of them occurred a single time. The top ten hold roughly 8% of the sample.

Sequencing used peripheral blood. The rearrangement combines TRBV5-1 with TRBJ2-1, with 7 bases aligning to TRBD2. The TCR was taken from a woman of 80 years or more with acute or convalescent COVID-19. The DNA is TGCGCCAGCAGCTTATCCGAGGCGGGGGTCGATGAGCAGTTCTTC. Its translation reads: CASSLSEAGVDEQFF.